What follows describes a single T cell receptor (beta chain). Antigen: not known. The data originate from a study of cytomegalovirus exposure and HLA in healthy donors. Overall study findings and caveats: There was a cluster of highly shared sequence variants that was likely a sequencing artifact. The study found most TCR sequences rare, yet found some public TCRs in many donors.

It was with 60 Vbeta and 13 Jbeta primers that the PCR ran. Original processing methods: Later, 80 million or so unique TCR beta chains were counted in an analysis, and roughly 10 million of them were shared. Clones were read by immunoSEQ multiplex PCR, and TCRdb kept only the in-frame ones, dropping some. V, J and clone size reflect that table, while D and trimming were determined from the DNA. Among 97,000 or so clones listed, roughly 70% were seen once. J was trimmed by 3 bases and V by 2 bases; bases with no gene match: 0. Per germline, CDR1 SGHRS and CDR2 YFSETQ. The CDR3 has 15 amino acids. The receptor comes from a man in his fifties in good health and CMV-seronegative. Sequenced input: PBMCs. The J gene is TRBJ2-1, the V gene TRBV5-1, with 12 nucleotides matching TRBD2. The CDR3: CASSLLAGGYNEQFF. The CDR3 nucleotides are TGCGCCAGCAGCTTACTAGCGGGAGGCTACAATGAGCAGTTCTTC.